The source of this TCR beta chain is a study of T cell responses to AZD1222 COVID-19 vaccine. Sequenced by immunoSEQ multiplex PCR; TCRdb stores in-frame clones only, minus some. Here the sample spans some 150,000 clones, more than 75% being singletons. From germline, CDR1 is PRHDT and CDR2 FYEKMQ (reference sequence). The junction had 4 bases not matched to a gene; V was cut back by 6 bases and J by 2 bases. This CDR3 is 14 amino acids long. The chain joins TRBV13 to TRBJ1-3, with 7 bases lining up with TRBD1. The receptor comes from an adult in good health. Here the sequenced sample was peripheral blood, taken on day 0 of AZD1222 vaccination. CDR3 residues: CASSPQGAGNTIYF. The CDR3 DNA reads TGTGCCAGCAGTCCTCAGGGGGCTGGAAACACCATATATTTT.